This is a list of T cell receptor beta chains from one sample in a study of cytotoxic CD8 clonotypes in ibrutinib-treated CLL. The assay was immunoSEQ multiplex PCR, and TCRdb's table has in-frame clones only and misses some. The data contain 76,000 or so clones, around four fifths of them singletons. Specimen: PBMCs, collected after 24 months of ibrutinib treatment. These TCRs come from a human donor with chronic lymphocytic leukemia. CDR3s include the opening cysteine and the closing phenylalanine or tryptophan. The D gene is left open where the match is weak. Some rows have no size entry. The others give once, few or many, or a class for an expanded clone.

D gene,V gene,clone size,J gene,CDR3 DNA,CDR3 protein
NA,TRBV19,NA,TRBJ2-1,TGTGCCAGTAGTATAGTCCCGAGGAATGAGCAGTTCTTC,CASSIVPRNEQFF
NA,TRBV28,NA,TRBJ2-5,TGTGCCAGCAGTTTCCCGCGTGAGACCCAGTACTTC,CASSFPRETQYF
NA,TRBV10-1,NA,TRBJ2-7,TGCGCCAGCAAGATCTCCCGGGCCCCCCGGGAGCAGTACTTC,CASKISRAPREQYF
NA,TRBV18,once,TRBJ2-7,TGTGCCAGCTCACCACCCGGGACCGCCCGTGACGAGCAGTACTTC,CASSPPGTARDEQYF
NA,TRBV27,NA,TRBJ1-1,TGTGCCAGCAGTTTTGGCGGGGCGAGGGGTGAAGCTTTCTTT,CASSFGGARGEAFF
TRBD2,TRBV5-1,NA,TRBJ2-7,TGCGCCAGCAGCTTGGATAAGCGGGAGCGGGAGCAGTACTTC,CASSLDKREREQYF
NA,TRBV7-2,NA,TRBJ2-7,TGTGCCACAACCCCTACCTTAGGAAACTACGAGCAGTACTTC,CATTPTLGNYEQYF
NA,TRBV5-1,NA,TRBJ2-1,TGCGCCAGCAGCTTGGTCGGGGACAATGAGCAGTTCTTC,CASSLVGDNEQFF
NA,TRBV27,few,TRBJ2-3,TGTGCCAGCAGTTTAAGGGGGGCCGACACAGATACGCAGTATTTT,CASSLRGADTDTQYF
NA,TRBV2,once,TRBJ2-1,TGTGCCAGTACCCTAGTTTCCGTGTCGAATGAGCAGTTCTTC,CASTLVSVSNEQFF
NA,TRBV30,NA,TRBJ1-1,TGTGCCTGGAGGGGTCACAGGGTTCCCGGCACTGAAGCTTTCTTT,CAWRGHRVPGTEAFF
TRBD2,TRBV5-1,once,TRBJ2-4,TGCGCCAGCAGCTTATTGAGCGGGAGGGCCGGTGGCATTCAGTACTTC,CASSLLSGRAGGIQYF
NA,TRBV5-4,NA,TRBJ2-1,TGTGCCAGCAGCTTGCGACAGTCCAGCTCCTACAATGAGCAGTTCTTC,CASSLRQSSSYNEQFF